This TCR beta chain was observed in a study of radiotherapy plus CTLA-4 blockade in lung cancer. This CDR3 has 14 residues. V lost 5 bases to trimming and J lost 6 bases; unmatched junction nucleotides: 4. Germline V gene lookup returns CDR1 SGHTA and CDR2 FQGNSA. Produced via immunoSEQ multiplex PCR; TCRdb's table is partial and in-frame only. In the table there are about 60,000 clones, about 80% of which are singletons. The chain links TRBV7-2 to TRBJ2-1, with TRBD1 identical over 10 bases. This receptor was taken from a human donor with non-small cell lung cancer who had a partial response to radiotherapy plus ipilimumab. Sequenced here: peripheral blood, sampled from a patient treated with radiotherapy plus ipilimumab. This CDR3 reads CASSPGQGGNEQFF. The CDR3 bases are TGTGCCAGCAGCCCAGGACAGGGGGGCAATGAGCAGTTCTTC.